This is a list of T cell receptor beta chains from one sample in a study of CD8 T cells in ankylosing spondylitis. Each CDR3 protein is one row after TCRdb ran MiXCR on the 5' RACE reads. This table has roughly 490,000 distinct CDR3 sequences, approximately 5.3% appearing once. The source material was blood, either unsorted or a sorted T cell fraction (not recorded which). Receptors were obtained from a male donor with ankylosing spondylitis. Both conserved end residues are part of each CDR3. A D gene is named only where the DNA matches it firmly. Rows give clone size only sometimes, using once, few, many, or a class for an expanded clone.

D: NA
J: TRBJ1-6
size: NA
V: TRBV7-9
CDR3: CASSLVAGYNSPLHF
DNA: TGTGCCAGCAGCTTAGTTGCAGGCTATAATTCACCCCTCCACTTT

D: NA
J: TRBJ2-3
size: many
V: TRBV7-2
CDR3: CASSLVGRDTQYF
DNA: TGTGCCAGCAGCTTAGTCGGGCGGGATACGCAGTATTTT

D: TRBD1
J: TRBJ1-6
size: many
V: TRBV20-1
CDR3: CSASYGQVDSPLHF
DNA: TGCAGTGCTAGCTACGGACAGGTGGACTCACCCCTCCACTTT

D: NA
J: TRBJ1-1
size: many
V: TRBV6-5
CDR3: CASSYPSRVNTEAFF
DNA: TGTGCCAGCAGTTACCCGTCCAGGGTGAACACTGAAGCTTTCTTT

D: NA
J: TRBJ1-3
size: many
V: TRBV7-6
CDR3: CASRPTSSGNTIYF
DNA: TGTGCCAGCAGACCGACGAGCTCTGGAAACACCATATATTTT

D: TRBD2
J: TRBJ2-1
size: many
V: TRBV9
CDR3: CASSVGPGTSGGADNEQFF
DNA: TGTGCCAGCAGCGTAGGACCAGGGACTAGCGGGGGGGCCGACAATGAGCAGTTCTTC

D: TRBD1
J: TRBJ2-7
size: many
V: TRBV5-5
CDR3: CASSLKGAQYEQYF
DNA: TGTGCCAGCAGCTTAAAGGGGGCCCAGTACGAGCAGTACTTC

D: TRBD1
J: TRBJ2-2
size: many
V: TRBV18
CDR3: CASSRDRSSTGELFF
DNA: TGTGCCAGCTCCCGGGACAGGTCGTCCACCGGGGAGCTGTTTTTT

D: TRBD1
J: TRBJ2-7
size: many
V: TRBV6-2/TRBV6-3
CDR3: CASSGHQGASYEQYF
DNA: TGTGCCAGCTCAGGGCATCAGGGGGCGTCCTACGAGCAGTACTTC

D: TRBD2
J: TRBJ2-1
size: many
V: TRBV5-1
CDR3: CASSGSGISYNEQFF
DNA: TGCGCCAGCAGCGGTAGCGGGATCTCCTACAATGAGCAGTTCTTC

D: NA
J: TRBJ1-4
size: many
V: TRBV20-1
CDR3: CSARLGTTNEKLFF
DNA: TGCAGTGCTAGATTGGGGACAACAAATGAAAAACTGTTTTTT

D: NA
J: TRBJ2-7
size: many
V: TRBV20-1
CDR3: CSARGTVEYF
DNA: TGCAGTGCTAGAGGGACAGTGGAGTACTTC

D: NA
J: TRBJ1-2
size: many
V: TRBV12-3/TRBV12-4
CDR3: CASSLASGAGGYTF
DNA: TGTGCCAGCAGTTTAGCGTCAGGGGCCGGTGGCTACACCTTC

D: NA
J: TRBJ2-7
size: NA
V: TRBV5-1
CDR3: CASSLVVTGAPYEQYF
DNA: TGCGCCAGCAGCTTGGTTGTGACAGGCGCACCCTACGAGCAGTACTTC

D: NA
J: TRBJ1-5
size: many
V: TRBV20-1
CDR3: CSATQSSNQPQHF
DNA: TGCAGTGCAACCCAGAGTTCCAATCAGCCCCAGCATTTT

D: TRBD2
J: TRBJ2-1
size: many
V: TRBV20-1
CDR3: CSASSPSGIHNEQFF
DNA: TGCAGTGCTAGCTCCCCTAGCGGGATCCACAATGAGCAGTTCTTC

D: NA
J: TRBJ2-1
size: many
V: TRBV20-1
CDR3: CSAGRGVSSYNEQFF
DNA: TGCAGTGCTGGTAGGGGGGTTAGCTCCTACAATGAGCAGTTCTTC

D: NA
J: TRBJ2-7
size: many
V: TRBV5-1
CDR3: CASSLASPPYYEQYF
DNA: TGCGCCAGCAGCCTAGCTTCTCCCCCTTACTACGAGCAGTACTTC

D: NA
J: TRBJ1-1
size: many
V: TRBV29-1
CDR3: CSLHRDTEAFF
DNA: TGCAGCCTTCACAGGGACACTGAAGCTTTCTTT

D: NA
J: TRBJ1-1
size: many
V: TRBV29-1
CDR3: CSGRDALEAFF
DNA: TGCAGCGGGCGGGACGCCCTTGAAGCTTTCTTT

D: NA
J: TRBJ1-1
size: many
V: TRBV9
CDR3: CASSLKGGSAFF
DNA: TGTGCCAGCAGCCTAAAAGGGGGAAGTGCTTTCTTT

D: NA
J: TRBJ2-7
size: many
V: TRBV15
CDR3: CATSLTLGGYEQYF
DNA: TGTGCCACCAGCCTTACTTTAGGGGGGTACGAGCAGTACTTC

D: NA
J: TRBJ1-5
size: few
V: TRBV16
CDR3: CASSLGAARPQHF
DNA: TGTGCCAGCAGCCTAGGGGCTGCGCGGCCCCAGCATTTT

D: TRBD1
J: TRBJ2-7
size: NA
V: TRBV6-1
CDR3: CASQVQGEDEQYF
DNA: TGTGCCAGCCAGGTGCAGGGGGAAGACGAGCAGTACTTC

D: NA
J: TRBJ2-7
size: many
V: TRBV11-2
CDR3: CASSLAVNSYEQYF
DNA: TGTGCCAGCAGCTTAGCAGTTAACTCCTACGAGCAGTACTTC

D: TRBD2
J: TRBJ2-1
size: many
V: TRBV29-1
CDR3: CSVARVAGGGNEQFF
DNA: TGCAGCGTTGCAAGGGTAGCGGGCGGCGGAAATGAGCAGTTCTTC

D: NA
J: TRBJ2-6
size: NA
V: TRBV6-2/TRBV6-3
CDR3: CASLPGQTGANVLTF
DNA: TGTGCCAGCCTCCCAGGGCAGACTGGGGCCAACGTCCTGACTTTC

D: NA
J: TRBJ2-2
size: many
V: TRBV20-1
CDR3: CSAAGGGIEGELFF
DNA: TGCAGTGCAGCCGGTGGGGGGATTGAGGGGGAGCTGTTTTTT

D: NA
J: TRBJ1-6
size: many
V: TRBV6-5
CDR3: CASSYRDSPLHF
DNA: TGTGCCAGCAGTTACCGGGATTCACCCCTCCACTTT

D: NA
J: TRBJ1-4
size: many
V: TRBV7-8
CDR3: CASSLAGGSEKLFF
DNA: TGTGCCAGCAGCTTAGCGGGCGGTAGCGAAAAACTGTTTTTT

D: TRBD2
J: TRBJ2-7
size: NA
V: TRBV14
CDR3: CASSQDSGSFYEQYF
DNA: TGTGCCAGCAGCCAAGATAGCGGGAGTTTTTACGAGCAGTACTTC

D: NA
J: TRBJ2-7
size: many
V: TRBV4-2
CDR3: CASSPSVGRPYEQYF
DNA: TGTGCCAGCAGCCCCTCGGTGGGAAGACCATACGAGCAGTACTTC

D: NA
J: TRBJ2-3
size: many
V: TRBV7-3
CDR3: CASSPGTYEDTQYF
DNA: TGTGCCAGCAGCCCCGGGACATATGAAGATACGCAGTATTTT

D: NA
J: TRBJ1-2
size: many
V: TRBV9
CDR3: CASSPGSAYGYTF
DNA: TGTGCCAGCAGCCCTGGGAGTGCCTATGGCTACACCTTC

D: TRBD2
J: TRBJ2-4
size: many
V: TRBV5-1
CDR3: CASSLLAASAKNIQYF
DNA: TGCGCCAGCAGCTTACTAGCGGCCTCAGCCAAAAACATTCAGTACTTC

D: NA
J: TRBJ1-1
size: many
V: TRBV7-2
CDR3: CASRLRGITEAFF
DNA: TGTGCCAGCAGGTTAAGGGGGATCACTGAAGCTTTCTTT

D: NA
J: TRBJ2-1
size: many
V: TRBV28
CDR3: CASSSWETLEQFF
DNA: TGTGCCAGCAGTAGTTGGGAGACTCTTGAGCAGTTCTTC

D: NA
J: TRBJ1-2
size: many
V: TRBV11-2
CDR3: CASRKIGNRVNYGYTF
DNA: TGTGCCAGCAGGAAGATAGGGAACAGGGTGAACTATGGCTACACCTTC

D: TRBD1
J: TRBJ2-7
size: many
V: TRBV28
CDR3: CASRGGTGPYEQYF
DNA: TGTGCCAGCAGGGGCGGGACAGGGCCCTACGAGCAGTACTTC

D: NA
J: TRBJ2-7
size: many
V: TRBV10-3
CDR3: CAISDSRGPYEQYF
DNA: TGTGCCATCAGTGATTCCAGAGGGCCCTACGAGCAGTACTTC

D: NA
J: TRBJ2-5
size: many
V: TRBV29-1
CDR3: CSVPRATSQETQYF
DNA: TGCAGCGTTCCCCGGGCAACATCCCAAGAGACCCAGTACTTC

D: TRBD1
J: TRBJ1-6
size: many
V: TRBV29-1
CDR3: CSVGQGYNSPLHF
DNA: TGCAGCGTTGGACAGGGGTATAATTCACCCCTCCACTTT

D: NA
J: TRBJ2-2
size: many
V: TRBV20-1
CDR3: CSARWGGNTGELFF
DNA: TGCAGTGCTAGGTGGGGAGGAAACACCGGGGAGCTGTTTTTT

D: NA
J: TRBJ1-2
size: few
V: TRBV10-3
CDR3: CAIRGAGGTSYGYTF
DNA: TGTGCCATCAGAGGAGCCGGAGGGACTAGCTATGGCTACACCTTC

D: TRBD1
J: TRBJ1-1
size: many
V: TRBV6-2/TRBV6-3
CDR3: CASETGANTEAFF
DNA: TGTGCCAGCGAGACAGGGGCGAACACTGAAGCTTTCTTT

D: TRBD2
J: TRBJ2-5
size: many
V: TRBV7-9
CDR3: CASSLAAVAGWAQYF
DNA: TGTGCCAGCAGCTTAGCGGCAGTAGCGGGGTGGGCCCAGTACTTC

D: TRBD2
J: TRBJ2-1
size: many
V: TRBV11-2
CDR3: CASSQYGTSGTSSYNEQFF
DNA: TGTGCCAGCAGCCAATACGGGACTAGCGGGACTAGCTCCTACAATGAGCAGTTCTTC